What follows are 31 T cell receptor beta chains derived from one specimen sequenced in a study of blood T cell repertoires in COVID-19. Here immunoSEQ multiplex PCR was the method, and the copy in TCRdb shows in-frame clones only, minus some. The data contain hundreds of thousands of clones, 84% of them seen just once; the ten biggest clones take up around 6.5%. Source material: PBMCs or T cells enriched from blood (not recorded which). The receptors stem from a woman between 40 and 55 years old who had recovered from COVID-19.

This clone was picked up one time. V and J are TRBV28 and TRBJ1-1, with 7 bases matching TRBD1. CDR1 is MDHEN and CDR2 is SYDVKM in the germline V gene. J gave up 11 bases and V 2 bases, and 17 bases lay outside the gene matches. This CDR3 is built from 16 residues. The CDR3 coding sequence is TGTGCCAGCAGTTTAGGCGCAGGGGGTAGTTATTTGTCGGCTTTCTTT. The encoded protein is CASSLGAGGSYLSAFF.

This sequence joins TRBV13 and TRBJ2-3; 7 nucleotides line up with TRBD2. V lost 2 bases, J lost 6 bases, and 5 bases stayed unmatched. CDR3 length: 14 residues. Per germline, CDR1 PRHDT and CDR2 FYEKMQ (reference sequence). For the CDR3, the DNA is TGTGCCAGCAGCTTAAGGGGACTAAAGGATACGCAGTATTTT. Translating it yields CASSLRGLKDTQYF.

V is TRBV30 and J is TRBJ1-1; 7 bases are a match to TRBD1. Germline CDR1 GTSNPN, CDR2 SVGIG (reference sequence). This CDR3 is 13 amino acids long. The ends lost 3 bases at V and 1 base at J; junction bases unmatched: 2. The CDR3 reads CAWSRGTNTEAFF. CDR3 nucleotide sequence: TGTGCCTGGAGCAGGGGGACGAACACTGAAGCTTTCTTT.

This clone was seen ten or more times. The rearrangement links TRBV19 to TRBJ2-7; 8 bases agree with TRBD1. V dropped 8 bases and J dropped 4; count of bases not matched to a gene: 13. This CDR3 has 15 amino acids. From germline, CDR1 is LNHDA and CDR2 SQIVND (reference sequence). CDR3: CASSQIGQGPYEQYF. The CDR3 coding sequence is TGTGCCAGTTCTCAAATCGGACAGGGCCCTTACGAGCAGTACTTC.

This clone was seen a few times. The V gene is TRBV19, the J gene TRBJ1-2, with TRBD1 matching 7 bases. CDR3 size: 15 residues. Germline lookup yields CDR1 LNHDA and CDR2 SQIVND (reference sequence). V was clipped by 6 bases and J by 5 bases; unmatched bases: 12. CDR3 loop: CASRLQGPFPYGYTF. CDR3 nucleotide sequence: TGTGCCAGTAGGTTACAGGGGCCCTTTCCTTATGGCTACACCTTC. The variable domain in full, with the rest retrieved from reference TRBV19 and TRBJ1-2, is DGGITQSPKYLFRKEGQNVTLSCEQNLNHDAMYWYRQDPGQGLRLIYYSQIVNDFQKGDIAEGYSVSREKKESFPLTVTSAQKNPTAFYLCASRLQGPFPYGYTFGSGTRLTVV.

This rearrangement joins TRBV28 to TRBJ2-4; D may be TRBD2 (6 bases). The germline V and J ends were trimmed by 6 bases and 8 bases, with 17 bases remaining between them. This CDR3 comprises 14 residues. Germline V gene data show CDR1 as MDHEN and CDR2 as SYDVKM. CDR3 in DNA: TGTGCCAGCAGCCTGTCGGGGGAAGGATACATTCAGTACTTC. Translating gives CASSLSGEGYIQYF.

The DNA for the CDR3 is TGCGCCAGCAGCTTGGGACAGCCGGGCAATCAGCCCCAGCATTTT. Protein: CASSLGQPGNQPQHF. This chain joins TRBV5-1 and TRBJ1-5; TRBD1 might be the D (5 bases). Germline lookup yields CDR1 SGHRS and CDR2 YFSETQ. V lost 0 bases, J lost 2 bases, and 9 bases lay in between. The CDR3 has 15 amino acids.

The chain combines TRBV7-2 with TRBJ2-1, with unresolved D. This CDR3 is 13 amino acids long. CDR1 SGHTA and CDR2 FQGNSA come from the germline V gene. V lost 0 bases, J lost 8 bases, and 8 bases lay in between. The CDR3 sequence: CASSLAQVDEQFF. The CDR3 region has the DNA TGTGCCAGCAGCTTAGCGCAGGTGGATGAGCAGTTCTTC. The full variable domain, with the rest looked up from reference TRBV7-2 and TRBJ2-1, is GAGVSQSPSNKVTEKGKDVELRCDPISGHTALYWYRQSLGQGLEFLIYFQGNSAPDKSGLPSDRFSAERTGGSVSTLTIQRTQQEDSAVYLCASSLAQVDEQFFGPGTRLTVL.

The chain links TRBV12-5 to TRBJ2-7; 10 positions match TRBD2. V gave up 0 bases and J gave up 7 bases; unmatched junction bases: 12. Germline V gene lookup returns CDR1 LGHNT and CDR2 FRNRAP. The CDR3 totals 17 residues. The CDR3 is CASGLVGPAGGSGEQYV. The CDR3 DNA follows: TGTGCTAGTGGTTTGGTAGGGCCAGCGGGAGGGTCGGGGGAGCAGTACGTC.

This chain connects TRBV10-2 to TRBJ1-4; D not certain. Trimming pared 5 bases from V and 7 bases from J, leaving 11 bases between. The germline CDR1 and CDR2 sequences are WSHSY and SAAADI. The CDR3 totals 13 residues. As DNA, the CDR3 is TGCGCCAGCAGTAGTCGGAGGGCTGAAAAACTGTTTTTT. Translating it yields CASSSRRAEKLFF.

This clone was counted once. The chain is built from TRBV28 and TRBJ2-1; 16 positions match TRBD2. Germline CDR1 MDHEN, CDR2 SYDVKM. Trimming at V came to 5 bases and at J to 10 bases, leaving 8 bases not matched to a gene. The CDR3 sequence is 16 residues long. Here the CDR3 DNA reads TGTGCCAGCAGTGGGACTAGCGGGAGGGCCGTCGACGAGCAGTTCTTC. This codes for CASSGTSGRAVDEQFF.

In its sample, this clone was seen once. This chain uses TRBV6-5 with TRBJ2-5; 11 bases fit TRBD2. CDR3 length equals 13 residues. Germline values: CDR1 MNHEY, CDR2 SVGAGI. V gave up 7 bases and J gave up 5 bases; unmatched junction bases: 3. CDR3 DNA: TGTGCCAGCAAACTAGCGGGAGCGGAGACCCAGTACTTC. As protein: CASKLAGAETQYF.

J is TRBJ2-3 and V is TRBV13; weak D call: TRBD2 (5 bases). Deletions cut 4 bases from V and 1 base from J, with 6 bases between. The CDR3 totals 13 residues. CDR1 and CDR2 from the germline V gene are PRHDT and FYEKMQ (reference sequence). CDR3 sequence (DNA): TGTGCCAGCAGCTCGCGGGGCACAGATACGCAGTATTTT. This gives the protein CASSSRGTDTQYF.

This clone came up once. The rearrangement links TRBV7-9 to TRBJ1-4; D unresolved. The germline V gene has CDR1 SEHNR and CDR2 FQNEAQ (reference sequence). This CDR3 spans 13 amino acids. The V end lost 3 bases, the J end lost 5 bases, and 7 bases lay between the germline ends. The CDR3 loop is CASSFTGNEKLFF. The CDR3 DNA sequence: TGTGCCAGCAGCTTTACCGGGAATGAAAAACTGTTTTTT.

The chain recombines TRBV18 with TRBJ1-3; TRBD1 matches 7 bases. Germline trimming cut 2 bases from V and 0 bases from J; bases unmatched to any gene: 4. Germline values: CDR1 KGHSH, CDR2 LQKENI. The length of the CDR3 is 16 residues. The chain's CDR3 is CASSPNRDSSGNTIYF. DNA of the CDR3: TGTGCCAGCTCACCAAACAGGGACAGCTCTGGAAACACCATATATTTT.

This clone was seen just once. The chain employs TRBV28 and TRBJ1-1; 7 bases are a match to TRBD1. The CDR3 is made up of 15 amino acids. Germline V gives CDR1 MDHEN, CDR2 SYDVKM. V trimming: 6 bases; J trimming: 3 bases; junction bases outside the gene matches: 10. The CDR3 protein is CASSPHTGAHTEAFF. CDR3 sequence (DNA): TGTGCCAGCAGCCCCCACACAGGGGCCCACACTGAAGCTTTCTTT.

The V and J genes are TRBV7-9 and TRBJ2-3, with 8 bases matching TRBD1. This CDR3 comprises 12 residues. V was pared by 9 bases and J by 2 bases, with 1 base of the junction left unmatched. CDR1 is SEHNR and CDR2 is FQNEAQ in the germline V gene (reference sequence). The CDR3 spells CARGQDTDTQYF. The CDR3 DNA reads as TGTGCCAGGGGACAGGACACAGATACGCAGTATTTT.

The chain employs TRBV28 and TRBJ1-5; D gene uncertain. The germline gives CDR1 MDHEN, CDR2 SYDVKM. CDR3 length: 17 residues. V gave up 6 bases and J gave up 6 bases, with 24 bases separating them. CDR3 loop: CASSLYYVTQGPQPQHF. DNA for the CDR3: TGTGCCAGCAGCCTTTACTATGTCACTCAAGGCCCTCAGCCCCAGCATTTT.

The J gene is TRBJ2-3, the V gene TRBV5-1; D perhaps matches TRBD1 (5 bases). V gave up 0 bases and J gave up 7 bases, with 18 bases separating them. This CDR3 spans 16 amino acids. CDR1 and CDR2 (germline): SGHRS, YFSETQ. The CDR3 region has the DNA TGCGCCAGCAGCTTGGGGACCAGGGCCCGGTTTTATACGCAGTATTTT. Translating gives CASSLGTRARFYTQYF.

J is TRBJ1-2 and V is TRBV30; D is perhaps TRBD1 (6 bases). The CDR3 consists of 14 residues. The germline CDR1 and CDR2 sequences are GTSNPN and SVGIG (reference sequence). Trimming pared 0 bases from V and 4 bases from J, leaving 12 bases between. The CDR3 sequence is CAWSVQTGRYGYTF. The CDR3, as DNA: TGTGCCTGGAGTGTACAAACAGGGCGCTATGGCTACACCTTC.

V usage is TRBV6-2 or TRBV6-3 and J usage is TRBJ2-7; no definite D call. The CDR3 extends over 13 amino acids. The V gene lost 2 bases and the J gene lost 1 base, with 6 bases spanning the gap. Germline V gene sequence: CDR1 MNHEY, CDR2 SVGEGT. The CDR3 sequence is CASSYEDSYEQYF. The DNA for the CDR3 is TGTGCCAGCAGTTACGAGGATTCCTACGAGCAGTACTTC.

The V call is TRBV2, the J call TRBJ2-1; tentative D call: TRBD2 (6 bases). Germline CDR1 reads SNHLY; CDR2 reads FYNNEI. This CDR3 region has 15 residues. The ends were cut back, 7 bases at V and 0 bases at J, with 13 bases in the middle. The CDR3 coding sequence is TGTGCCAGCAAAGCGGGTTCGAGCTCCTACAATGAGCAGTTCTTC. Translating gives CASKAGSSSYNEQFF. The entire variable domain, with the rest obtained from reference TRBV2 and TRBJ2-1, is as follows: EPEVTQTPSHQVTQMGQEVILRCVPISNHLYFYWYRQILGQKVEFLVSFYNNEISEKSEIFDDQFSVERPDGSNFTLKIRSTKLEDSAMYFCASKAGSSSYNEQFFGPGTRLTVL.

The chain's CDR3 is CASSDPGLAGGANTGELFF. The CDR3 DNA follows: TGTGCCAGCTCAGATCCGGGACTAGCGGGGGGCGCGAACACCGGGGAGCTGTTTTTT. The rearrangement joins TRBV18 to TRBJ2-2; 15 nucleotides match TRBD2. The CDR3 is 19 amino acids. Looked up from germline, CDR1 is KGHSH and CDR2 is LQKENI. V dropped 5 bases and J dropped 0; count of bases not matched to a gene: 7.

The chain couples TRBV27 to TRBJ2-1, with 7 positions matching TRBD2. Germline V gene lookup returns CDR1 MNHEY and CDR2 SMNVEV (reference sequence). The V segment lost 7 bases and the J segment 6 bases; nucleotides outside the gene matches: 9. The CDR3 is made up of 14 amino acids. This CDR3 is CASTLGRGGNEQFF. The CDR3 bases are TGTGCCAGCACCTTGGGGAGGGGAGGCAATGAGCAGTTCTTC.

This rearrangement joins TRBV27 to TRBJ1-1; 8 nucleotides match TRBD1. Germline trimming cut 6 bases from V and 2 bases from J; bases unmatched to any gene: 5. The CDR3 extends over 14 amino acids. Germline values: CDR1 MNHEY, CDR2 SMNVEV (reference sequence). The DNA of the CDR3 is TGTGCCAGCAGAAGGACAGGGCGAAACACTGAAGCTTTCTTT. Amino acids: CASRRTGRNTEAFF.

The chain uses TRBV12-2 and TRBJ1-2; the table's D call, TRBD1, was not checked against the DNA. TRBV12-2 is labeled a pseudogene. The CDR3 has 18 residues. In DNA form, the CDR3 reads TGTGCAAGTCGCCCTAGTGGCTCAGGACAGACGATTAACTATGGCTACACCTTC. Amino acids: CASRPSGSGQTINYGYTF.

J is TRBJ2-7 and V is TRBV2, with 14 bases lining up with TRBD2. V lost 6 bases to trimming and J lost 6 bases; unmatched junction nucleotides: 10. This CDR3 is 16 amino acids long. The germline V gene encodes CDR1 SNHLY and CDR2 FYNNEI. The CDR3 loop is CASSFRTGTSGSEQYF. In DNA, the CDR3 is TGTGCCAGCAGCTTCAGAACCGGGACTAGCGGGAGCGAGCAGTACTTC.

The V and J genes are TRBV6-6 and TRBJ2-1; the match to TRBD2 covers 11 bases. CDR3 length: 16 residues. CDR1 MNHNY and CDR2 SVGAGI come from the germline V gene (reference sequence). V dropped 6 bases and J dropped 8; count of bases not matched to a gene: 12. CDR3 DNA sequence: TGTGCCAGCAGGGACTATAGCGGGAGGGCCTTAGATGAGCAGTTCTTC. Translating it yields CASRDYSGRALDEQFF.

This sequence joins TRBV28 and TRBJ1-5, with D maybe TRBD1 (6 bases). CDR1 is MDHEN, CDR2 SYDVKM, per germline. This CDR3 region has 14 residues. Trimming shortened V by 5 bases and J by 3 bases, and 11 bases separated the two germline ends. Here the CDR3 reads CASSLTGSNQPQHF. CDR3 sequence (DNA): TGTGCCAGCAGTCTTACAGGGTCCAATCAGCCCCAGCATTTT.

The J gene is TRBJ1-3, the V gene TRBV19; possibly TRBD1 for D (5 bases). Germline V gives CDR1 LNHDA, CDR2 SQIVND (reference sequence). CDR3 length equals 17 residues. V was clipped by 5 bases and J by 0 bases, with 17 bases between them. CDR3 sequence: CASSPGGWDLSGNTIYF. The CDR3 nucleotides are TGTGCCAGTAGTCCCGGGGGATGGGATCTCTCTGGAAACACCATATATTTT. Supplemented by reference TRBV19 and TRBJ1-3, the full variable domain reads DGGITQSPKYLFRKEGQNVTLSCEQNLNHDAMYWYRQDPGQGLRLIYYSQIVNDFQKGDIAEGYSVSREKKESFPLTVTSAQKNPTAFYLCASSPGGWDLSGNTIYFGEGSWLTVV.

This clone has only one observation. The DNA of the CDR3 is TGTGCCAGCAGCTTAGGACAGGGGCGTAACTACGAGCAGTACTTC. Translating gives CASSLGQGRNYEQYF. The chain carries TRBV7-2 and TRBJ2-7, with TRBD1 identical over 8 bases. From germline, CDR1 is SGHTA and CDR2 FQGNSA. This CDR3 has 15 amino acids. Trimming cost V 1 base and J 3 bases; bases outside gene matches: 5.